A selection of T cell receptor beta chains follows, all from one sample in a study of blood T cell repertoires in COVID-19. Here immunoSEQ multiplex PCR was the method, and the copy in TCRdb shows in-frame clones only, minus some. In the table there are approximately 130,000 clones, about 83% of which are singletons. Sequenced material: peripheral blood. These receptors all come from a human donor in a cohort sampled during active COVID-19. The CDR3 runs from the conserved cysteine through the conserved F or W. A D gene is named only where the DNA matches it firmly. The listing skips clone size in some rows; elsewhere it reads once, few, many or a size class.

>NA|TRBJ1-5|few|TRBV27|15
TGTGCCAGCAGTTTATCAGGAGGGGCTCGGCAGCCCCAGCATTTT
CASSLSGGARQPQHF
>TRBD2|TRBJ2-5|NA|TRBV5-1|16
TGCGCCAGCAGCTCGGGGACTAGCGGGGGGGCTGAGACCCAGTACTTC
CASSSGTSGGAETQYF
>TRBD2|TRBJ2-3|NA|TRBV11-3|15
TGTGCCAGCAGCTTAAGGCGGGGGGGACAAGATACGCAGTATTTT
CASSLRRGGQDTQYF
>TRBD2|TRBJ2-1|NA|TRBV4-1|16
TGCGCCAGCAGCCACACACTAGCGGGGGGGCAGGGTGAGCAGTTCTTC
CASSHTLAGGQGEQFF
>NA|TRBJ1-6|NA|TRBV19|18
TGTGCCAGTAGCCAGGCGTGGGGGGGGGCCTCCTATAATTCACCCCTCCACTTT
CASSQAWGGASYNSPLHF
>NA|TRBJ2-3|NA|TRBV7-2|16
TGTGCCAGCAGCCAAAACATAGCGATTAGCACAGATACGCAGTATTTT
CASSQNIAISTDTQYF
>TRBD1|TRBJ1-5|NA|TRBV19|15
TGTGCCAGTAGTACCGACAGGGGATGGGATCAGCCCCAGCATTTT
CASSTDRGWDQPQHF
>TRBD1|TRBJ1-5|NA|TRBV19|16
TGTGCCAGTAGTATACCGGGACAGTTTAGCAATCAGCCCCAGCATTTT
CASSIPGQFSNQPQHF
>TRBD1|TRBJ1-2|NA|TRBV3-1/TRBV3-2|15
TGTGCCAGCAGCCAGGGACCGGACAGGGACTATGGCTACACCTTC
CASSQGPDRDYGYTF
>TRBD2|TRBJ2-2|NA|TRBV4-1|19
TGCGCCAGCAGCCAAGATCGTGGAGCGGGGGACGCGAACACCGGGGAGCTGTTTTTT
CASSQDRGAGDANTGELFF
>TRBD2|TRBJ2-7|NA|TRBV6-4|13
TGTGCCAGCAGCCCCAGACTAGCTAGCGAGCAGTACTTC
CASSPRLASEQYF
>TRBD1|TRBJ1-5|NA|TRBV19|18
TGTGCCAGTAGTATCGACGACAGGGCGGGTGTCAGCAATCAGCCCCAGCATTTT
CASSIDDRAGVSNQPQHF
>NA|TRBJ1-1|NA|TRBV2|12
TGTGCCAGCAGCCCCCAGGGCACTGAAGCTTTCTTT
CASSPQGTEAFF
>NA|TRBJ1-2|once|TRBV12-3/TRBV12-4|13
TGTGCCAGCAGTTTAGGGCAGATATATGGCTACACCTTC
CASSLGQIYGYTF
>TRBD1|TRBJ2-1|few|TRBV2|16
TGTGCCAGCAGTGATCCCCGGGACAGGGGGACCTATGAGCAGTTCTTC
CASSDPRDRGTYEQFF
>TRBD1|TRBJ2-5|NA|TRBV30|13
TGTGCCTGGAGTGGGACAGGGTCCGGGACCCAGTACTTC
CAWSGTGSGTQYF
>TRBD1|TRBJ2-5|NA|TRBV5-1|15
TGCGCCAGCAGCGTAGTAGGGACAGACCAAGAGACCCAGTACTTC
CASSVVGTDQETQYF
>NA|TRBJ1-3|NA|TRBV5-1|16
TGCGCCAGCAGCTTGGTAGCGCTGAGCTCTGGAAACACCATATATTTT
CASSLVALSSGNTIYF
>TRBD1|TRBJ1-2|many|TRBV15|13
TGTGCCACCAGCAGCCGGACAGGGACTGGCTACACCTTC
CATSSRTGTGYTF
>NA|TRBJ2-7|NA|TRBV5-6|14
TGTGCCAGCAGCTTGGCAGGAGGCGCAAAAGAGCAGTACTTC
CASSLAGGAKEQYF
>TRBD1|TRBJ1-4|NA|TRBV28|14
TGTGCCAGCAGGCCCACAGGGGTTTTCGAAAAACTGTTTTTT
CASRPTGVFEKLFF
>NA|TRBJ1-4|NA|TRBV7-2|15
TGTGCCAGCAGCTTAAGGGGCAGAGACAATGAAAAACTGTTTTTT
CASSLRGRDNEKLFF
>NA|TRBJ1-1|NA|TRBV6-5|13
TGTGCCACTAGGACACAGGGGAACACTGAAGCTTTCTTT
CATRTQGNTEAFF
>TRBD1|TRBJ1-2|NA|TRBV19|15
TGTGCCAGTATTTCGTCTGGGACAGAGACCTATGGCTACACCTTC
CASISSGTETYGYTF
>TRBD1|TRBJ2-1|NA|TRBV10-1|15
TGCGCCAGCAGTGATGGACAGGGTAGGCTCCATGAGCAGTTCTTC
CASSDGQGRLHEQFF
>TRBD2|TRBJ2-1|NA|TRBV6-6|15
TGTGCCAGCAGTGCCACCGGGACTAGCGCATCTGAGCAGTTCTTC
CASSATGTSASEQFF
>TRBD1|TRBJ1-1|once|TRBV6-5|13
TGTGCCAGCAGGGTGACAGGGACCACTGAAGCTTTCTTT
CASRVTGTTEAFF
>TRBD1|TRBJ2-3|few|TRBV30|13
TGTGCCTTACAGGGGGCTTGGGCAGATACGCAGTATTTT
CALQGAWADTQYF
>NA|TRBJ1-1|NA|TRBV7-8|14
TGTGCCAGCAATCAACCCGGAGGGGACACTGAAGCTTTCTTT
CASNQPGGDTEAFF
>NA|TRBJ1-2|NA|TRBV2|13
TGTGCCAGCTTCGCGACTCTCGACTATGGCTACACCTTC
CASFATLDYGYTF
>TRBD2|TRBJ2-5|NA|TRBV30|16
TGTGCCTGGAGTCCTGGGGGGCGGGGGGGCAGGGAGACCCAGTACTTC
CAWSPGGRGGRETQYF
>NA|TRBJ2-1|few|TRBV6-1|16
TGTGCCAGCAGTGAGGGGTCAAGCGGTCGTCCGCATGAGCAGTTCTTC
CASSEGSSGRPHEQFF
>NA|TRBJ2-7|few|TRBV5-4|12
TGTGCCAGCAGCTTGGACACCTACGAGCAGTACTTC
CASSLDTYEQYF
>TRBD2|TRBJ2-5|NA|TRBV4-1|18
TGCGCCAGCAGCCCCAAGCCCGATTTAGCGGGGGGCCGTGGGACCCAGTACTTC
CASSPKPDLAGGRGTQYF
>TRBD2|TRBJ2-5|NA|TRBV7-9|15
TGTGCCAGCAGCTATTCTAGCGGGCGAGGCGAGACCCAGTACTTC
CASSYSSGRGETQYF
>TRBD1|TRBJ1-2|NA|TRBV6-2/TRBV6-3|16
TGTGCCAGCAGTTACCCCGGACAGGTCCGTACTTATGGCTACACCTTC
CASSYPGQVRTYGYTF
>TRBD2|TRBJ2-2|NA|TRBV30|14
TGTGCCTGGACCTCCGGACTAGCGGGCGGGGAGCTGTTTTTT
CAWTSGLAGGELFF
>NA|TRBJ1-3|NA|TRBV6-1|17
TGTGCCAGCAGTGAAGTGGCGGGGATGAGATCTGGAAACACCATATATTTT
CASSEVAGMRSGNTIYF
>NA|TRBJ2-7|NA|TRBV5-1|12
TGCGCCAGCAGCGATCTAGCTTCCGAGCAGTACTTC
CASSDLASEQYF
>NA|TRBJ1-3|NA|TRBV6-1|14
TGTGCCAGCAGTGAATCTCCCGTAGGAAACACCATATATTTT
CASSESPVGNTIYF
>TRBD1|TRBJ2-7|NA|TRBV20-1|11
TGCAGTGCTGGAAGGACAGGCGAGCAGTACTTC
CSAGRTGEQYF
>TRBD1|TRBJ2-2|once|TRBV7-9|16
TGTGCCAGCAGCGCCTCGACAGGGTTGGGCACCGGGGAGCTGTTTTTT
CASSASTGLGTGELFF
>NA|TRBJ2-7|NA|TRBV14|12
TGTGCCAGCAGCCAAACTGACTACGAGCAGTACTTC
CASSQTDYEQYF
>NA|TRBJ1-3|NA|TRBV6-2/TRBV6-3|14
TGTGCCAGCAGCGAGGGTCTTTCTGGAAACACCATATATTTT
CASSEGLSGNTIYF
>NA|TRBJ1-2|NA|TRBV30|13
TGTGCCTGGAGTGTAGTTGGGAGCGATGGCTACACCTTC
CAWSVVGSDGYTF
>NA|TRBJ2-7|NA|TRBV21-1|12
TGTGCCAGCAGCAGCCGGTTTTTTGAGCAGTACTTC
CASSSRFFEQYF
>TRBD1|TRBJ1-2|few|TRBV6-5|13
TGTGCCAGCAGGAGGGACAGGGCCTATGGCTACACCTTC
CASRRDRAYGYTF
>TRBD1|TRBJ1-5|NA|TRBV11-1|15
TGTGCCAGCAGCAGGACAGGGGGAGACAATCAGCCCCAGCATTTT
CASSRTGGDNQPQHF
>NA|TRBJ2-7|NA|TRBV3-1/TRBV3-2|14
TGTGCCAGCAGCCCGTTTATCTCGGGCTACGAGCAGTACTTC
CASSPFISGYEQYF
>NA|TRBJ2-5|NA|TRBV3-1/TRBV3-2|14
TGTGCCAGCAGCCAACAGTCTAGGCAAGAGACCCAGTACTTC
CASSQQSRQETQYF
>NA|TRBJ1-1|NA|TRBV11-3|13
TGTGCCAGCAGCTCCCGGGGGAACACTGAAGCTTTCTTT
CASSSRGNTEAFF